The rows below give T cell receptor beta chains drawn from one sample of a study of blood T cells in healthy people across ages. TCRdb re-derived calls from the 5' RACE reads in MiXCR, one entry per CDR3 protein. The repertoire holds about 800,000 distinct CDR3 sequences, with 55% to 75% as singletons. Sequencing used blood. Receptor source: a young man in good health. Each CDR3 is given with its conserved first and last residue. The D gene is left open where the match is weak. Rows may omit the clone size; those that give it use once, few, many or a size class.

>13|TRBV20-1|-|TRBJ2-4|-
TGCAGTGCTGACAGGACGGCCAAAAACATTCAGTACTTC
CSADRTAKNIQYF
>16|TRBV18|-|TRBJ2-5|TRBD2
TGTGCCAGCTCAACCGGACTAGCGGGAGGGCAGGAGACCCAGTACTTC
CASSTGLAGGQETQYF
>16|TRBV5-6|-|TRBJ2-6|-
TGTGCCAGCAGCTTTCTCGAGTCCAGCTTTCCCAACGTCCTGACTTTC
CASSFLESSFPNVLTF
>16|TRBV28|-|TRBJ2-6|-
TGTGCCAGCACCCCAGTCGGCAGGGAAAGAGCCAACGTCCTGACTTTC
CASTPVGRERANVLTF
>13|TRBV12-3/TRBV12-4|-|TRBJ2-7|-
TGTGCCAGCAGTTTAGTAGCAGGGGCCGAGCAGTACTTC
CASSLVAGAEQYF
>14|TRBV14|-|TRBJ2-5|-
TGTGCCAGCAGCCAAGCTATAGTAGGGGAGACCCAGTACTTC
CASSQAIVGETQYF
>13|TRBV7-9|few|TRBJ2-1|-
TGTGCCAGCAGCTCCGTTAACTGGGGTGAGCAGTTCTTC
CASSSVNWGEQFF
>11|TRBV20-1|few|TRBJ2-1|-
TGCAGTGCTAGGGAGTACAATGAGCAGTTCTTC
CSAREYNEQFF
>13|TRBV29-1|many|TRBJ2-1|-
TGCAGCGTTGAAGTTAGCTCCTACAATGAGCAGTTCTTC
CSVEVSSYNEQFF
>14|TRBV18|-|TRBJ2-7|-
TGTGCCAGCTCACCGCAGGACACGTCCTACGAGCAGTACTTC
CASSPQDTSYEQYF
>13|TRBV29-1|-|TRBJ2-3|-
TGCAGCGTGGACAGAACTAGCACAGATACGCAGTATTTT
CSVDRTSTDTQYF
>15|TRBV6-6|few|TRBJ2-1|TRBD2
TGTGCCAGCAGCTCGACTAGCGGGGCCTACAATGAGCAGTTCTTC
CASSSTSGAYNEQFF
>13|TRBV6-1|-|TRBJ2-1|TRBD2
TGTGCCGGCGCGGGGGGGACAACCAATGAGCAGTTCTTC
CAGAGGTTNEQFF
>12|TRBV10-3|-|TRBJ2-7|-
TGTGCCATCAGTGATCCGGACAATGAGCAGTACTTC
CAISDPDNEQYF
>12|TRBV5-6|-|TRBJ1-2|-
TGTGCCAGCAGCTTGGCCAGGGCCGGCTACACCTTC
CASSLARAGYTF
>17|TRBV4-2|few|TRBJ2-4|TRBD2
TGTGCCAGCAGCCGCGGACTAGCGGGAGGGCAAGGAAACATTCAGTACTTC
CASSRGLAGGQGNIQYF
>16|TRBV9|few|TRBJ2-5|TRBD2
TGTGCCAGCAGCGGTCCAACTAGCGGGAGCGGAGAGACCCAGTATTTC
CASSGPTSGSGETQYF
>16|TRBV4-2|-|TRBJ2-5|TRBD2
TGTGCCAGCAGCCAAAGGGTTACTAGCGGGCAAGAGACCCAGTACTTC
CASSQRVTSGQETQYF
>13|TRBV12-3/TRBV12-4|-|TRBJ1-2|TRBD1
TGTGCCAGCAGTCCCCGGGACAGCAATGGCTACACCTTC
CASSPRDSNGYTF
>13|TRBV6-5|-|TRBJ2-1|-
TGTGCCAGCAGTGATACCAATGACAATGAGCAGTTCTTC
CASSDTNDNEQFF